The entry below describes one T cell receptor (beta chain). This clone was observed once. Its target antigen remains unknown. No base-level quality is on record; no much larger clone is a single base apart. Using the deep immunoSEQ assay, TCR CDR3 regions were amplified from genomic DNA by multiplex PCR. Genomic DNA extracted from each cell subset was distributed evenly over all wells of several immunoSEQ 96-well plates, and each plate served as one replicate. Each replicate PCR for sorted subsets received 200 ng genomic DNA, equal to about 30,000 T cell genomes. The purified libraries were quantified using a Qubit 3.0 fluorometer, sized with a Bioanalyzer 2100, and then quantified again using the KAPA Library Quantification kit. Every immunoSEQ 96-well plate was sequenced on a separate single-read 150-cycle Illumina NextSeq 550 flow cell. Processing in the source paper ran as follows. Because the immunoSEQ output included only junctional sequences and no quality scores, the filtering could not be the same as the filtering used for full-length reads. To assign V/J genes and CDR3, sequences were annotated using PyIR, a Python wrapper for IgBLAST v1.9, with IMGT germline references. Reads with weak V/J assignments (E-value above 1e-6), missing CDR3, stop codons, out-of-frame junctions, or ambiguous translated residues were removed. A V3J clonotype was defined by an identical inferred V gene, J gene, and CDR3 amino acid sequence. Percentage overlap between repertoires was calculated by dividing the number of shared unique clonotypes by the size of the smaller repertoire. Richness of each repertoire was evaluated using RTK rarefaction, the Chao1 estimator, and Recon v2.1 estimates of unobserved clonotypes. For all TCRbeta clonotypes obtained by the gDNA method from a handful of donors, generation probabilities were computed with OLGA. This is the immuneACCESS table as TCRdb keeps it, with only in-frame sequences that have V and J called. A part of the clones is gone; compared with another copy, unresolved V genes explain less than half, and the rest is unexplained. Clone size and the V and J calls come from that table; the DNA yielded D and trimming. The sample data list about 510,000 clones, and about 96% of these were observed just once. Approximately 0.06% of the sample is in the top ten clones.

The data were obtained in a study of shared clonotypes between healthy human individuals (dated by TCRdb to about 2020). Turning to the overall study: A couple of women and a few men aged 18 to 49 years were included in the cohort. For each donor, three plates each were used for CD4 naive and CD4 memory, two plates were used for CD8 naive, and one plate was used for CD8 memory. To estimate repertoire size and how much clonotype sharing occurs between individuals, the study deeply sequenced the blood TCR repertoires of roughly 5 healthy adults. To increase sequencing depth and limit assay-specific biases, different laboratories used diverse techniques to prepare libraries and sequence TCR repertoires. Per donor, leukapheresis produced somewhere between about 0.8 and 9 billion PBMCs. Findings and caveats that apply to the study as a whole: Higher generation probabilities were observed for clonotypes shared by all four sorted-subset donors than for non-shared clonotypes. Even with the large sequencing depth, rarefaction of the sorted-subset datasets indicated that sequencing was incomplete. Sampling was restricted to blood, and TCR repertoires in tissue are likely to differ from TCR repertoires in blood. Because the study included a small number of donors, the genetic and exposure-history diversity represented was limited. Based on pairwise subsampling, the degree of clonotype sharing among donors was expected to be affected by sequencing depth. Estimated clonotype richness was generally larger for naive than for memory subsets. Sharing across a few donors was observed for roughly 5% of naive CD4, about 3.2% of naive CD8, 2.3% of memory CD4, and approximately 0.41% of memory CD8 clonotypes.

The donors were healthy, HIV-negative adults with no recently reported acute infections or vaccinations. All donors were Caucasian adults living in Nashville, Tennessee, USA. CD4+ T cells were enriched through magnetic negative selection, after which naive cells were positively selected on CD45RA and the remaining negative fraction served as the memory subset. Blood was obtained by leukapheresis, after which PBMCs were separated by Ficoll-Histopaque density gradient centrifugation and cryopreserved in liquid nitrogen vapor phase. Analytical flow cytometry was used to check the purity and quantity of each magnetically sorted T cell population. Genomic DNA was isolated from each sorted fraction and quantified by UV absorbance on a Nanodrop 2000c. CDR1 and CDR2 are drawn from the germline V gene: ENHRY, SYGVKD. Reading from cysteine to phenylalanine, the CDR3 counts 13 amino acids. The DNA shown is the 39-base CDR3, in frame from base 1.

This sequence was found in a woman between 25 and 40 years old in good health. The chain is encoded by TRBV10-3 joined to TRBJ1-1, with no reliable assignment of the D segment. The source material was naive CD4+ T cells sorted from blood. The cell subset or site label corresponds to: CD45RA+ positively selected. The nucleotide sequence reads as follows: TGTGCTCATAGGTTTGCATCGGACACTGAAGCTTTCTTT. It encodes CAHRFASDTEAFF.